This record concerns one TCR beta chain sequence. This entry is derived from a study of blood T cell repertoires in COVID-19. Whole-study context: The study drew acute and convalescent COVID-19 samples from the United States, Italy and Spain. Nucleic acid was either cDNA or gDNA, and it came from T cells, B-cell-depleted T cells, or PBMCs.

Authors' methods: Quantification of nucleated cells was approximated via reference gene primer amplification. Only in-frame clones appear in the TCRdb table, and some are missing; sequencing was by immunoSEQ multiplex PCR. V and J calls and clone size follow that table, whereas D and trimming were derived from the DNA. The sample carries 90,000 or so clones, roughly nine tenths recorded once. The V segment lost 5 bases and the J segment 7 bases; nucleotides outside the gene matches: 10. CDR3 length: 15 residues. Germline CDR1 is MDHEN and CDR2 is SYDVKM. The TCR sequence derives from a woman aged 70-85 years with acute or convalescent COVID-19. Sequenced input: peripheral blood. This sequence joins TRBV28 and TRBJ1-1, with 10 bases identical to TRBD1. The CDR3 loop reads CASSPRDRGFGEAFF. Here the CDR3 DNA reads TGTGCCAGCAGTCCCCGGGACAGGGGTTTCGGTGAAGCTTTCTTT. The full variable domain, in which reference TRBV28 and TRBJ1-1 provide the parts outside the CDR3, is DVKVTQSSRYLVKRTGEKVFLECVQDMDHENMFWYRQDPGLGLRLIYFSYDVKMKEKGDIPEGYSVSREKKERFSLILESASTNQTSMYLCASSPRDRGFGEAFFGQGTRLTVV.